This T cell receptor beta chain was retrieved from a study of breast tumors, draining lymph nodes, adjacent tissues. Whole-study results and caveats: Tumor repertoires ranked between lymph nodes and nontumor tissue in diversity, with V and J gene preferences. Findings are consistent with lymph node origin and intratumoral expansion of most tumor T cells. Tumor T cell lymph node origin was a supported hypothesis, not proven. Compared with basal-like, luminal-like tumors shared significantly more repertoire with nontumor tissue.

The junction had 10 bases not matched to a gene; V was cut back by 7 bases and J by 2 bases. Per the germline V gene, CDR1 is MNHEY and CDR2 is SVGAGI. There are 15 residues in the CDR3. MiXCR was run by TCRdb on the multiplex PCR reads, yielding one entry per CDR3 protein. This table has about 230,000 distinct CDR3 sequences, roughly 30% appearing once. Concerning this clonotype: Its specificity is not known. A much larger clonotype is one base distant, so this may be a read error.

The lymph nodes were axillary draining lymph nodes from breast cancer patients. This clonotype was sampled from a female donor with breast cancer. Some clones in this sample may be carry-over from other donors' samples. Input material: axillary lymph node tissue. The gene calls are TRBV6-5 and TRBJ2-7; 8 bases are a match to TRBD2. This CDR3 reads CASTSGAGGPYEQYF. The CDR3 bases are TGTGCCAGCACCTCGGGGGCGGGGGGCCCCTACGAGCAGTACTTC.